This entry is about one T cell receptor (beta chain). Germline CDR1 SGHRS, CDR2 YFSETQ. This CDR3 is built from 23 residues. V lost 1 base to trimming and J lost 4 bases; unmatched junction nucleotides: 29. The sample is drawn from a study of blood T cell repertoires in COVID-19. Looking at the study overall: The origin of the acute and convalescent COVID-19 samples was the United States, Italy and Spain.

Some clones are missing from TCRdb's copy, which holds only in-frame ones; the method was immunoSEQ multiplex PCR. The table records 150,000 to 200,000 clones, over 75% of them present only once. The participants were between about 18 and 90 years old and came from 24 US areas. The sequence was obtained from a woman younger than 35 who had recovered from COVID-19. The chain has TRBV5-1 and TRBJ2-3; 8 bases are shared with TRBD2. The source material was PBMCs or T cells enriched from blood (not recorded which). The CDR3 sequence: CASSLRASWQGGGEREWADTQYF. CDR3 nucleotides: TGCGCCAGCAGCTTGAGGGCCTCTTGGCAGGGCGGCGGGGAGCGGGAGTGGGCAGATACGCAGTATTTT.